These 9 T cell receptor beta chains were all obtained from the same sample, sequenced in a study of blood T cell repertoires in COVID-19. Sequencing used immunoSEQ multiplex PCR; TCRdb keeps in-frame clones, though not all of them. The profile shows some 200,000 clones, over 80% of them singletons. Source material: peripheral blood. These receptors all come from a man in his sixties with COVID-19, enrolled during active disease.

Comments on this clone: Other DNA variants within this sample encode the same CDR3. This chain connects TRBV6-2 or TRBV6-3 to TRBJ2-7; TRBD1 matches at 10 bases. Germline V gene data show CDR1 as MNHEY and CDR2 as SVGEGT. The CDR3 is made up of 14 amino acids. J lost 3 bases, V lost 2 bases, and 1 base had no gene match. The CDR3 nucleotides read TGTGCCAGCAGTTACGGACAGGGGGTCTACGAGCAGTACTTC. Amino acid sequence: CASSYGQGVYEQYF.

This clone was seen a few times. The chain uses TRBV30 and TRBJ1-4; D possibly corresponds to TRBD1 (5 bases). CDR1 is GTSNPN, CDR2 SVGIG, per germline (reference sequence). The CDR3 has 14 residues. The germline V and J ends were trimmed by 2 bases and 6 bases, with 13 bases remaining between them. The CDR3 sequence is CAWSIGAGDEKLFF. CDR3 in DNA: TGTGCCTGGAGTATAGGGGCGGGAGATGAAAAACTGTTTTTT.

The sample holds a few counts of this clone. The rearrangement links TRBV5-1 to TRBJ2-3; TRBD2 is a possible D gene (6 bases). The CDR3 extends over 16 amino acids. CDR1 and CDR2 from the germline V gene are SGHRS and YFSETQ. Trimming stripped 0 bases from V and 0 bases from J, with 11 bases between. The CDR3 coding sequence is TGCGCCAGCAGCTTGGGTACTAGCTCTAGCACAGATACGCAGTATTTT. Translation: CASSLGTSSSTDTQYF. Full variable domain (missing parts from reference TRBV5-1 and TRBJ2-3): KAGVTQTPRYLIKTRGQQVTLSCSPISGHRSVSWYQQTPGQGLQFLFEYFSETQRNKGNFPGRFSGRQFSNSRSEMNVSTLELGDSALYLCASSLGTSSSTDTQYFGPGTRLTVL.

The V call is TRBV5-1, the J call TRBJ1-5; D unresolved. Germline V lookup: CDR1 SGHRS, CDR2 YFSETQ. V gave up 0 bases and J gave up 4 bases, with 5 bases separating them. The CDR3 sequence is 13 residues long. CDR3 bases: TGCGCCAGCAGCTTGGGAGTGAATCAGCCCCAGCATTTT. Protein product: CASSLGVNQPQHF.

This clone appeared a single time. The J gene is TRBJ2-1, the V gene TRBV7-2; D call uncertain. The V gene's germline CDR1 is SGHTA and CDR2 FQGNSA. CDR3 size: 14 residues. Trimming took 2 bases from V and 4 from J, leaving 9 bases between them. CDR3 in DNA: TGTGCCAGCAGCTTAAATGTGCGGTACAATGAGCAGTTCTTC. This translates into CASSLNVRYNEQFF.

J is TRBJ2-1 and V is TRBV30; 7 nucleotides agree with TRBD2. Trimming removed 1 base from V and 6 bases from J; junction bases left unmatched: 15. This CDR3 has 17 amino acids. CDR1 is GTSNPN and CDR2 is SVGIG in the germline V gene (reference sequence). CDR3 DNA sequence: TGTGCCTGGAGTGCGGGCGGGAGCACTTCCCCCTCCAATGAGCAGTTCTTC. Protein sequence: CAWSAGGSTSPSNEQFF.

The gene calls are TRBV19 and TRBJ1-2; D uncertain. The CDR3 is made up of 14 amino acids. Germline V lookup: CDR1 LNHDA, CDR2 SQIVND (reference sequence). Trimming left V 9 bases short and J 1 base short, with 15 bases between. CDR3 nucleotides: TGTGCCAGCGCTCTAATCGGACTTAACTATGGCTACACCTTC. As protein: CASALIGLNYGYTF.

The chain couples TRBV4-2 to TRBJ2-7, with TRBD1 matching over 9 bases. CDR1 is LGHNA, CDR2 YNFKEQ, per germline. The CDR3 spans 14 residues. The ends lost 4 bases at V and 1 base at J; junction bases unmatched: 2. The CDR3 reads CASSPGTGSYEQYF. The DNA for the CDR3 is TGTGCCAGCAGCCCCGGGACAGGGTCCTACGAGCAGTACTTC.

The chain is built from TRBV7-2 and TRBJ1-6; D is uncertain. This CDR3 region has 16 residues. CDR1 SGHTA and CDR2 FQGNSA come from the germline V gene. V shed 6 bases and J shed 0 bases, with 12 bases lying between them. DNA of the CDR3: TGTGCCAGCAGATACATAGCGAGCTCCTATAATTCACCCCTCCACTTT. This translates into CASRYIASSYNSPLHF.